What follows are 31 T cell receptor beta chains derived from one specimen sequenced in a study of blood T cell repertoires in COVID-19. Here immunoSEQ multiplex PCR was the method, and the copy in TCRdb shows in-frame clones only, minus some. The sample has some 200,000 clones; less than 90% are singletons. The source material was peripheral blood. Source of these receptors: a woman in her 70s with acute or convalescent COVID-19.

The CDR3 protein is CASSEAGGLDQPQHF. CDR3 bases: TGTGCCAGCAGTGAAGCGGGGGGGCTGGATCAGCCCCAGCATTTT. The chain has TRBV6-1 and TRBJ1-5; maybe TRBD1 (6 bases). This CDR3 contains 15 residues. Trimming took off 0 bases at V and 5 bases at J, with 11 bases between the two ends. Germline CDR1 reads MNHNS; CDR2 reads SASEGT.

The chain couples TRBV7-2 to TRBJ1-1; 7 bases fit TRBD1. V was clipped by 5 bases and J by 0 bases; unmatched bases: 6. CDR1 and CDR2 (germline): SGHTA, FQGNSA. The CDR3 length is 15 residues. This CDR3 is CASSKRGQLNTEAFF. In nucleotides, the CDR3 is TGTGCCAGCAGCAAAAGGGGACAGTTGAACACTGAAGCTTTCTTT.

The rearrangement uses TRBV9 and TRBJ2-3; the D gene is possibly TRBD2 (5 bases). The CDR3 extends over 15 amino acids. V was clipped by 0 bases and J by 0 bases, with 8 bases between them. Germline CDR1 and CDR2: SGDLS and YYNGEE. Here the CDR3 reads CASSVGTVSTDTQYF. For the CDR3, the DNA is TGTGCCAGCAGCGTAGGGACTGTGAGCACAGATACGCAGTATTTT.

This clone was recorded only once. The chain couples TRBV6-5 to TRBJ1-6; D gene uncertain. Trimming cost V 7 bases and J 6 bases, with 13 bases left between them. The CDR3 is made up of 14 amino acids. Germline CDR1 MNHEY, CDR2 SVGAGI. The DNA for the CDR3 is TGTGCCAGCAAGTGGGAGATTCCTAATTCACCCCTCCACTTT. It encodes CASKWEIPNSPLHF.

The chain couples TRBV5-1 to TRBJ2-7, with TRBD1 matching over 9 bases. This CDR3 has 15 residues. The germline V gene encodes CDR1 SGHRS and CDR2 YFSETQ. V dropped 0 bases and J dropped 4; count of bases not matched to a gene: 5. The CDR3 DNA reads as TGCGCCAGCAGCTTGGAGGGACAGGGACCTTACGAGCAGTACTTC. Its translation: CASSLEGQGPYEQYF.

V gene TRBV5-1 combines with J gene TRBJ2-7; D is unresolved. The length of the CDR3 is 13 residues. Germline CDR1 SGHRS, CDR2 YFSETQ. Trimming cost V 5 bases and J 3 bases, with 12 bases left between them. CDR3 DNA sequence: TGCGCCAGCAGATACACAGAAAGCTACGAGCAGTACTTC. Translation: CASRYTESYEQYF.

J is TRBJ1-1 and V is TRBV11-3; unclear D gene. Trimming left V 1 base short and J 7 bases short, with 13 bases between. The CDR3 is made up of 14 amino acids. Per germline, CDR1 SGHNT and CDR2 YENEEA. The CDR3 DNA reads as TGTGCCAGCAGCTTAGGGGAGGGAGTTTTTGAAGCTTTCTTT. Residues: CASSLGEGVFEAFF.

The chain joins TRBV2 to TRBJ1-5, with 11 bases lining up with TRBD1. In germline, CDR1 is SNHLY, CDR2 FYNNEI. The junction had 10 bases not matched to a gene; V was cut back by 8 bases and J by 1 base. The CDR3 totals 17 residues. CDR3 DNA: TGTGCCAGCGGGCCCGGGACAGGGGGACGGAGCAATCAGCCCCAGCATTTT. It specifies CASGPGTGGRSNQPQHF.

The chain is built from TRBV19 and TRBJ2-7, with 11 bases fitting TRBD1. The germline CDR1 and CDR2 sequences are LNHDA and SQIVND (reference sequence). V dropped 3 bases and J dropped 7; count of bases not matched to a gene: 5. This CDR3 comprises 14 residues. The DNA of the CDR3 is TGTGCCAGTAGTATGCGGACAGGGGGCCCGGAGCAGTACTTC. Amino acid sequence: CASSMRTGGPEQYF.

This clone came up once. The rearrangement links TRBV9 to TRBJ2-5; D is possibly TRBD2 (5 bases). Germline V lookup: CDR1 SGDLS, CDR2 YYNGEE. Trimming left V 0 bases short and J 5 bases short, with 8 bases between. The CDR3 length is 13 residues. This CDR3 is CASSVAPGETQYF. The CDR3 DNA is TGTGCCAGCAGCGTAGCCCCGGGGGAGACCCAGTACTTC. The full variable domain, rest sourced from reference TRBV9 and TRBJ2-5, is DSGVTQTPKHLITATGQRVTLRCSPRSGDLSVYWYQQSLDQGLQFLIQYYNGEERAKGNILERFSAQQFPDLHSELNLSSLELGDSALYFCASSVAPGETQYFGPGTRLLVL.

The chain joins TRBV13 to TRBJ1-3, with 7 bases aligning to TRBD1. Germline loops: CDR1 PRHDT, CDR2 FYEKMQ (reference sequence). The CDR3 is 16 residues long. V lost 4 bases, J lost 7 bases, and 13 bases stayed unmatched. Here the CDR3 DNA reads TGTGCCAGCAGCTCATCACGACAGGGTCTTTTGAACACCATATATTTT. As protein: CASSSSRQGLLNTIYF.

CDR3 nucleotide sequence: TGTGCCAGCAGCCAAGCCGGAAGGGGACTACTCCAAGAGACCCAGTACTTC. This sequence encodes CASSQAGRGLLQETQYF. The V gene is TRBV7-2, the J gene TRBJ2-5; 7 positions match TRBD2. Germline V gives CDR1 SGHTA, CDR2 FQGNSA. The V gene end was trimmed by 5 bases and the J gene end by 1 base; junction bases not matched to a gene: 13. This CDR3 comprises 17 residues.

Only one count was recorded for this clone. The CDR3 sequence is CASSLGQGGRLGYEQFF. The CDR3 DNA sequence: TGTGCCAGCAGCTTAGGTCAAGGCGGGAGGTTAGGTTATGAGCAGTTCTTC. The chain uses TRBV7-2 and TRBJ2-1, with 8 bases that match TRBD2. The J segment lost 8 bases and the V segment lost 1 base, leaving 13 bases of the junction unmatched. This CDR3 is built from 17 residues. Looked up from germline, CDR1 is SGHTA and CDR2 is FQGNSA. Using reference TRBV7-2 and TRBJ2-1 for the parts outside the CDR3, the full variable domain is GAGVSQSPSNKVTEKGKDVELRCDPISGHTALYWYRQSLGQGLEFLIYFQGNSAPDKSGLPSDRFSAERTGGSVSTLTIQRTQQEDSAVYLCASSLGQGGRLGYEQFFGPGTRLTVL.

The chain employs TRBV19 and TRBJ1-2, with D tentatively TRBD1 (6 bases). This CDR3 spans 14 amino acids. Trimming left V 3 bases short and J 8 bases short, with 16 bases between. Germline V lookup: CDR1 LNHDA, CDR2 SQIVND (reference sequence). CDR3 region: CASSMPGEVRGYTF. CDR3 in DNA: TGTGCCAGTAGTATGCCAGGGGAAGTGAGAGGCTACACCTTC.

The rearrangement joins TRBV7-2 to TRBJ2-7; tentatively, D is TRBD1 (5 bases). CDR1 and CDR2 (germline): SGHTA, FQGNSA. V was clipped by 3 bases and J by 3 bases, with 9 bases between them. The length of the CDR3 is 13 residues. The CDR3 reads CASSLDQGYEQYF. The CDR3 coding sequence is TGTGCCAGCAGCTTGGATCAGGGCTACGAGCAGTACTTC.

This chain links TRBV2 with TRBJ1-5, with a possible D match to TRBD1 (6 bases). Germline V gene sequence: CDR1 SNHLY, CDR2 FYNNEI. Trimming cost V 3 bases and J 0 bases, with 9 bases left between them. This CDR3 region has 15 residues. The CDR3: CASSDRGSSNQPQHF. DNA for the CDR3: TGTGCCAGCAGTGATAGGGGGTCTAGCAATCAGCCCCAGCATTTT.

The rearrangement joins TRBV21-1 to TRBJ1-4; the listed D gene, TRBD1, was not tested against the DNA. TRBV21-1 is a listed pseudogene. The length of the CDR3 is 14 residues. The CDR3 spells CASSKAGAESELFF. The CDR3 coding sequence is TGTGCCAGCAGCAAAGCAGGGGCCGAGAGCGAACTGTTTTTT.

The V call is TRBV19, the J call TRBJ2-1; 7 bases agree with TRBD2. With V trimmed by 3 bases and J by 4 bases, 6 bases remained unmatched. Looked up from germline, CDR1 is LNHDA and CDR2 is SQIVND (reference sequence). This CDR3 is 15 amino acids long. CDR3 region: CASSIWQGGYNEQFF. Here the CDR3 DNA reads TGTGCCAGTAGTATCTGGCAGGGAGGGTACAATGAGCAGTTCTTC.

V is TRBV12-3 or TRBV12-4 and J is TRBJ1-2; TRBD1 agrees at 7 bases. The CDR3 consists of 12 residues. The ends lost 5 bases at V and 7 bases at J; junction bases unmatched: 4. DNA of the CDR3: TGTGCCAGCAGTCCTAGGGACAGTGGCTACACCTTC. Its translation: CASSPRDSGYTF.

This chain uses TRBV7-3 with TRBJ1-3, with a weak D call TRBD1 (5 bases). The CDR3 runs to 16 residues. Between the trimmed V and J ends, which lost 5 bases and 10 bases, there was a span of 24 bases. Germline loops: CDR1 SGHTA, CDR2 FQGTGA. The CDR3 sequence: CASSPTGPNVEGTIYF. The CDR3 nucleotides are TGTGCCAGCAGCCCCACGGGGCCCAACGTGGAGGGGACCATATATTTT.

The chain is built from TRBV6-5 and TRBJ1-1, with a weak D call TRBD1 (6 bases). Germline V gives CDR1 MNHEY, CDR2 SVGAGI. The CDR3 length is 15 residues. V was clipped by 8 bases and J by 4 bases, with 20 bases between them. The chain's CDR3 is CASFGGALESTEAFF. CDR3 in DNA: TGTGCCAGCTTTGGGGGGGCCCTAGAAAGCACTGAAGCTTTCTTT.

The chain employs TRBV12-3 or TRBV12-4 and TRBJ1-1; D ambiguous. This CDR3 contains 12 residues. Trimming took off 5 bases at V and 6 bases at J, with 10 bases between the two ends. This CDR3 is CASSNYQAEAFF. CDR3 nucleotides: TGTGCCAGCAGTAATTACCAGGCTGAAGCTTTCTTT.

The V gene is TRBV5-6, the J gene TRBJ2-7; D might be TRBD1 (6 bases). V was trimmed by 4 bases and J by 6 bases, leaving 11 bases between them. CDR3 length: 12 amino acids. CDR1 and CDR2 from the germline V gene are SGHDT and YYEEEE. The CDR3 sequence is CASSHRVGEQYF. In nucleotides, the CDR3 is TGTGCCAGCAGCCACAGGGTCGGCGAGCAGTACTTC.

The chain is built from TRBV10-3 and TRBJ2-7, with D perhaps matching TRBD2 (6 bases). The germline V gene has CDR1 ENHRY and CDR2 SYGVKD. The CDR3 is made up of 15 amino acids. V lost 2 bases and J lost 3, with 14 bases in between. As DNA, the CDR3 is TGTGCCATCAGTGAGAGTGGGGACTCCAACTACGAGCAGTACTTC. It specifies CAISESGDSNYEQYF.

The CDR3 DNA sequence: TGCAGTGCTAGGTTGACAGAAAAAGCTTTCTTT. Translating gives CSARLTEKAFF. V and J are TRBV20-1 and TRBJ1-1; D may be TRBD1 (5 bases). Germline loops: CDR1 DFQATT, CDR2 SNEGSKA (reference sequence). V lost 3 bases and J 9 bases, leaving 11 bases between the germline ends. The CDR3 runs to 11 residues.

This chain joins TRBV29-1 and TRBJ2-5; D uncertain. This CDR3 is 13 amino acids long. CDR1 and CDR2 from the germline V gene are SQVTM and ANQGSEA. Trimming removed 3 bases from V and 3 bases from J, with 11 bases in between. Written as DNA, the CDR3 is TGCAGCGTTGAGCGGCGGCAGAAAGAGACCCAGTACTTC. The encoded protein is CSVERRQKETQYF.

The J gene is TRBJ1-5, the V gene TRBV21-1; the table's D call of TRBD1 was not tested on the DNA. TRBV21-1 is a pseudogene. The length of the CDR3 is 15 residues. The CDR3 protein is CASSKLERGNQPQHF. As DNA, the CDR3 is TGTGCCAGCAGCAAATTAGAAAGGGGGAATCAGCCCCAGCATTTT.

The V and J genes are TRBV19 and TRBJ2-7, with D possibly matching TRBD1 (5 bases). This CDR3 has 14 amino acids. Germline CDR1 reads LNHDA; CDR2 reads SQIVND (reference sequence). The ends were cut back, 9 bases at V and 0 bases at J, with 15 bases in the middle. The CDR3 DNA is TGTGCCAGGAAAGCACCAGGGTGCTCCTACGAGCAGTACTTC. Translating it yields CARKAPGCSYEQYF. The variable domain in full, with the rest retrieved from reference TRBV19 and TRBJ2-7, is DGGITQSPKYLFRKEGQNVTLSCEQNLNHDAMYWYRQDPGQGLRLIYYSQIVNDFQKGDIAEGYSVSREKKESFPLTVTSAQKNPTAFYLCARKAPGCSYEQYFGPGTRLTVT.

The chain recombines TRBV10-3 with TRBJ2-7, with TRBD1 as a possible D gene (6 bases). Germline V lookup: CDR1 ENHRY, CDR2 SYGVKD. Trimming took 0 bases from V and 4 from J, leaving 7 bases between them. This CDR3 has 13 amino acids. The CDR3, as DNA: TGTGCCATCAGTGAGTCGAGGGGGTACGAGCAGTACTTC. Residues: CAISESRGYEQYF.

This sequence joins TRBV20-1 and TRBJ1-1; 9 nucleotides match TRBD1. The J segment lost 4 bases and the V segment lost 3 bases, leaving 6 bases of the junction unmatched. Germline V gene sequence: CDR1 DFQATT, CDR2 SNEGSKA (reference sequence). This CDR3 is built from 14 residues. As DNA, the CDR3 is TGCAGTGCTAGTCGGGGACAGGGCGGCACTGAAGCTTTCTTT. This codes for CSASRGQGGTEAFF.

This sequence joins TRBV28 and TRBJ2-7, with 10 bases aligning to TRBD2. This CDR3 has 13 amino acids. After removal of 6 bases from V and 2 bases from J, the junction contained 1 base not matched to a gene. Germline V gene lookup returns CDR1 MDHEN and CDR2 SYDVKM. CDR3 sequence reads: CASRTSGTYEQYF. The CDR3 nucleotides read TGTGCCAGCAGAACTAGCGGGACCTACGAGCAGTACTTC.